The entry below gives a single T cell receptor beta chain sequence along with its context. This clone's antigen is unknown. The sample holds no much larger clone one base away, and base qualities are not on file. TCR repertoires of sorted CD4+ and CD8+ blood T cells from severe aplastic anemia patients and healthy subjects were deep-sequenced in the study. Ficoll-Paque density gradient centrifugation was used to isolate peripheral blood mononuclear cells. Before DNA extraction, CD4+ and CD8+ T cells were sorted by FACS or by magnetic beads. These data come from a study of CD8+CD57+ T cells in acquired aplastic anemia (dated by TCRdb to 2017 to 2018). Regarding the study in general: A mean of around 3.3 ug of DNA, ranging from roughly 0.19 to 27.4 ug, was extracted from sorted CD4+ and CD8+ cells. For healthy donor samples, the average read count was about 10.8 million for CD4+ cells and 11 million to 14 million for CD8+ cells.

TCR beta VDJ combination and CDR3 sequence profiling used genomic DNA as the template. An Illumina HiSeq 2000 was the platform used for TCR repertoire sequencing. Concerning the study's data processing: TRBV/TRBJ rearrangement plots, CDR3 size and DJ length profiles, and Simpson's diversity index were used to evaluate the repertoires. The most abundant DNA sequence in the deep sequencing data was taken as the immunodominant clone. CDR3 amino acid sequences were checked for sharing between subjects and were compared against published repertoires and the VDJdb database. The public sequencing data were trimmed at Q25 with fastp and processed into clonotypes with MiXCR by TCRdb, which kept only in-frame beta chains. CDR3 protein sequences are deduplicated, and each keeps its most common genes and DNA. TCRdb assigned the V and J calls; the authors' analysis was not used. Counted in this sample were tens of thousands of distinct CDR3 sequences; around three quarters of them appeared once. The top ten hold 22% of the sample.

Broader findings and caveats from the paper: Some 30 CD8+ CDR3 sequences were shared between patients and controls but appeared highly expressed in patients and within their immunodominant clones. CD8+ Simpson's diversity did not differ significantly between patients and healthy controls (P=0.060).

The receptor was isolated from a human donor in good health, serving as a control. The specimen sequenced was sorted CD4+, CD8+, or CD8+CD57+ T cells (not recorded which) from PBMCs.

At the DNA level, the sequence is TGTGCCAGTAGTGTAGTCAGGGGGTCCACTGAAGCTTTCTTT. Its amino acids are CASSVVRGSTEAFF. In this chain, TRBV19 is recombined with TRBJ1-1; 7 central nucleotides agree with TRBD1. Trimming accounts for 5 bases at V and 4 bases at J, while the number of junction bases matched to no gene is 7. CDR1 and CDR2 (LNHDA, SQIVND) derive from the germline V gene (reference sequence). The CDR3 contains 14 residues, cysteine and phenylalanine counted. The CDR3 DNA has 42 bases and is translated from base 1.